This T cell receptor (beta chain) originates from a study of T cells after yellow fever vaccination. A universal primer site and UMIs were added as TCR cDNA was made by 5'RACE template switching. One entry per CDR3 protein results from TCRdb running MiXCR on the 5' RACE reads. The sample carries over 300,000 distinct CDR3 sequences, roughly 3.5% recorded once. V lost 5 bases to trimming and J lost 8 bases; unmatched junction nucleotides: 10. From germline, CDR1 is GTSNPN and CDR2 SVGIG (reference sequence). The CDR3 is 15 residues long. This chain connects TRBV30 to TRBJ2-1, with 12 bases fitting TRBD2. This sequence originates from a man between 18 and 29 years old who received the YFV17D yellow fever vaccine. The sequencing used PBMCs, collected on the day of the yellow fever booster vaccination. For the CDR3, the DNA is TGTGCCTGGGCGCCCCTAGCGGGGGGGCCGGATGAGCAGTTCTTC. Protein product: CAWAPLAGGPDEQFF.